The 4 T cell receptor beta chains below were found in one sample sequenced in a study of T cell repertoires in cytomegalovirus infection. Antigens of these TCRs are unknown. In TCRdb, the reads were re-called with MiXCR into one record per CDR3 protein. The sample lists fewer than 70,000 distinct CDR3 sequences, roughly 28% seen once, with 50% to 65% in the top ten. Sample: CD8+ T cells from cultured PBMCs, taken from culture after CMV antigen stimulation. The receptors were gathered from a human donor in good health (CMV status not recorded). Some clones in this sample may be carry-over from other donors' samples.

In this sample, this clonotype turned up a few times. The rearrangement joins TRBV5-8 to TRBJ1-2; 9 bases are a match to TRBD1. V dropped 4 bases and J dropped 1; count of bases not matched to a gene: 14. The CDR3 sequence is 18 residues long. The germline CDR1 and CDR2 sequences are SGHTS and YDEGEE. CDR3 sequence: CASSTPAPGQGSNYGYTF. For the CDR3, the DNA is TGTGCCAGCAGCACCCCCGCGCCGGGACAGGGAAGTAACTATGGCTACACCTTC.

The chain carries TRBV6-8 and TRBJ2-1; either TRBD1 or TRBD2 may fit D (5 bases each). Trimming took 0 bases from V and 6 from J, leaving 24 bases between them. The CDR3 has 19 residues. Germline-derived CDR1 and CDR2 are MNHGY and SAAAGT. The CDR3 nucleotides read TGTGCCAGCAGTTACTCCCCCCGGGACCTCGGTCGGTTGAGCAATGAGCAGTTCTTC. Its translation is CASSYSPRDLGRLSNEQFF.

This clonotype has a handful of counts. V gene TRBV20-1 combines with J gene TRBJ1-1; D is unclear. This CDR3 has 10 residues. Trimming pared 0 bases from V and 9 bases from J, leaving 5 bases between. Germline CDR1 DFQATT, CDR2 SNEGSKA (reference sequence). The CDR3 spells CSARDLQAFF. CDR3 bases: TGCAGTGCTAGAGACCTCCAAGCTTTCTTT.

About this clonotype: This may stem from a read error, because a much larger clone lies one nucleotide away. The V call is TRBV11-2, the J call TRBJ2-7; a weak D match, TRBD2 (5 bases). The germline gives CDR1 SGHAT, CDR2 FQNNGV. The CDR3 contains 17 residues. CDR3: CACSSTLLDGGTYEQYF. The CDR3 bases are TGTGCCTGCAGCTCCACCCTCCTGGACGGAGGCACGTACGAGCAGTACTTC.